Here is one T cell receptor (beta chain) with its context. Clones were read by immunoSEQ multiplex PCR, and TCRdb kept only the in-frame ones, dropping some. The sample comprises approximately 250,000 clones, around 83% of which are singletons, and 3.6% rests with the top ten. This record belongs to a study of blood T cell repertoires in COVID-19. Across the whole study: In each case, the material was cDNA or gDNA derived from T cells, B-cell-depleted T cells, or PBMCs.

V was pared by 5 bases and J by 9 bases, with 17 bases between. The CDR3 is 14 amino acids. Germline CDR1 and CDR2: MNHEY and SVGAGI. The specimen was peripheral blood. V gene TRBV6-5 combines with J gene TRBJ1-5; D possibly corresponds to TRBD1 (6 bases). The sequence came from a man between 18 and 35 years old with active or convalescent COVID-19. The CDR3 protein is CASSQPGARRPQHF. CDR3 nucleotides: TGTGCCAGCAGTCAGCCAGGGGCCAGGAGGCCCCAGCATTTT.